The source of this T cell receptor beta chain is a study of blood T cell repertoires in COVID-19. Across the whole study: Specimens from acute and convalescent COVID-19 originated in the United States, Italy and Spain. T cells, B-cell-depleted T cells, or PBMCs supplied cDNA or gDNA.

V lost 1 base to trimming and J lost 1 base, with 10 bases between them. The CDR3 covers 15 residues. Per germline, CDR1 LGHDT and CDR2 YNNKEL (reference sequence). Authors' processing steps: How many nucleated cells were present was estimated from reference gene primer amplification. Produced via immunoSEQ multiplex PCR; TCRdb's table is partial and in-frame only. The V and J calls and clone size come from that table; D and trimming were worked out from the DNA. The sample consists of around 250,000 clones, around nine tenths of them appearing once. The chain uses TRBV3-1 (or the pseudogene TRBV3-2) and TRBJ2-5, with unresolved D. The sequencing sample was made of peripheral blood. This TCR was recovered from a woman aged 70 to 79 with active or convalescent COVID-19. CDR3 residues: CASSQGETFQETQYF. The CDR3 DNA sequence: TGTGCCAGCAGCCAAGGAGAGACTTTCCAAGAGACCCAGTACTTC.